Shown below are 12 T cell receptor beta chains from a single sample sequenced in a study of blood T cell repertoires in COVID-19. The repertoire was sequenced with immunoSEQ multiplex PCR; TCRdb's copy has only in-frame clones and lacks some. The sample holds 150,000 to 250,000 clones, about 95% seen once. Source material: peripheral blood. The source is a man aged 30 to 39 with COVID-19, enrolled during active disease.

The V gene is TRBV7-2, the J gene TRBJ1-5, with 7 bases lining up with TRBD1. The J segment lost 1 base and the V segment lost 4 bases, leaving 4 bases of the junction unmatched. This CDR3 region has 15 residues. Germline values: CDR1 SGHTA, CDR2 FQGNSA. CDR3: CASSSYRGSNQPQHF. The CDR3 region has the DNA TGTGCCAGCAGCTCCTACAGGGGAAGCAATCAGCCCCAGCATTTT.

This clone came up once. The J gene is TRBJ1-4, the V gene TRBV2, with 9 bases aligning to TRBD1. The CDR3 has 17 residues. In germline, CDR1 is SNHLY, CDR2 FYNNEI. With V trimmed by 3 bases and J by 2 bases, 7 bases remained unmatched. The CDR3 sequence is CASSDEQGAPTNEKLFF. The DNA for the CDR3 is TGTGCCAGCAGTGATGAACAGGGGGCGCCCACTAATGAAAAACTGTTTTTT.

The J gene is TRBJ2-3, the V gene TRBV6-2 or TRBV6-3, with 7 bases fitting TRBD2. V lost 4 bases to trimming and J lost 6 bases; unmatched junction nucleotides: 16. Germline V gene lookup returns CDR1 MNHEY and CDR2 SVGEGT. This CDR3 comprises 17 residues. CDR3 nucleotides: TGTGCCAGCAGTTCCGACTTCGGAGCGGGGAGAGGCGATACGCAGTATTTT. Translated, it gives CASSSDFGAGRGDTQYF.

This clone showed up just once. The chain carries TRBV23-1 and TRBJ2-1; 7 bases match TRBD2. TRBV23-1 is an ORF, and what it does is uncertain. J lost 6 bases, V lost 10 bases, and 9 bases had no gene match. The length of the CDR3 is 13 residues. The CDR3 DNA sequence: TGCGCCAACGGCGGGTCGGGGGGCAATGAGCAGTTCTTC. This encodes CANGGSGGNEQFF.

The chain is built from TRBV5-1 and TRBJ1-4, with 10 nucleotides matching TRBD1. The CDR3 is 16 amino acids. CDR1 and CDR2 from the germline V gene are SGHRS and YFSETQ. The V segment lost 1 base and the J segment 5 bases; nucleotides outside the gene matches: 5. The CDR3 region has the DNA TGCGCCAGCAGCTTGTATGGGGACAGGGGAAATGAAAAACTGTTTTTT. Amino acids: CASSLYGDRGNEKLFF.

The CDR3 loop is CAWRFDGTGVEKLFF. In nucleotides, the CDR3 is TGTGCCTGGAGGTTCGACGGGACAGGGGTAGAAAAACTGTTTTTT. V is TRBV30 and J is TRBJ1-4, with TRBD1 identical over 10 bases. Germline V gene data show CDR1 as GTSNPN and CDR2 as SVGIG (reference sequence). Trimming cost V 3 bases and J 8 bases; bases outside gene matches: 9. CDR3 length equals 15 residues.

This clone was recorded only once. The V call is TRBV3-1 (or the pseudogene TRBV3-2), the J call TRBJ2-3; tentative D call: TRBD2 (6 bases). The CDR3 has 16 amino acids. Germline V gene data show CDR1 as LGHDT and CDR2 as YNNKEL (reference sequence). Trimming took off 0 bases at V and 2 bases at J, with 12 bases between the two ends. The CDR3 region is CASSQDHRGSTDTQYF. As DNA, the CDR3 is TGTGCCAGCAGCCAAGACCATCGGGGGTCCACAGATACGCAGTATTTT.

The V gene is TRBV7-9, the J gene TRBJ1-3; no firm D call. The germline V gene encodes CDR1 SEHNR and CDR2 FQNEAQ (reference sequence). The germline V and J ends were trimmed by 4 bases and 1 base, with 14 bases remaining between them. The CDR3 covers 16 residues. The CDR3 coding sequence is TGTGCCAGCAGCTCAGCCCGAGGCGAATCTGGAAACACCATATATTTT. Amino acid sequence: CASSSARGESGNTIYF. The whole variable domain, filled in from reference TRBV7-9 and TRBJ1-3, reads DTGVSQNPRHKITKRGQNVTFRCDPISEHNRLYWYRQTLGQGPEFLTYFQNEAQLEKSRLLSDRFSAERPKGSFSTLEIQRTEQGDSAMYLCASSSARGESGNTIYFGEGSWLTVV.

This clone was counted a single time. CDR3 protein: CAGKRGRNTEAFF. CDR3 nucleotides: TGTGCGGGCAAAAGGGGAAGGAACACTGAAGCTTTCTTT. The genes are TRBV2 and TRBJ1-1; D may be TRBD1 (5 bases). The CDR3 covers 13 residues. Per the germline V gene, CDR1 is SNHLY and CDR2 is FYNNEI. Full variable domain (outside the CDR3, taken from reference TRBV2 and TRBJ1-1): EPEVTQTPSHQVTQMGQEVILRCVPISNHLYFYWYRQILGQKVEFLVSFYNNEISEKSEIFDDQFSVERPDGSNFTLKIRSTKLEDSAMYFCAGKRGRNTEAFFGQGTRLTVV.

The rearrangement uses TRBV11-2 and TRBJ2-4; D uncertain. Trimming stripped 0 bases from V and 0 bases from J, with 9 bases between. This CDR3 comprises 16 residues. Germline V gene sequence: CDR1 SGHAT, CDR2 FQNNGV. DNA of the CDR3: TGTGCCAGCAGCTTAGATGTACCACAAGCCAAAAACATTCAGTACTTC. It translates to CASSLDVPQAKNIQYF.

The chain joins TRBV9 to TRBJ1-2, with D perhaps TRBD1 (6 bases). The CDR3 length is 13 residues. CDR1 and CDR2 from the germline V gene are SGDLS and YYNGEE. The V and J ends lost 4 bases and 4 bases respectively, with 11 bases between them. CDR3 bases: TGTGCCAGCAGCCCGCCACAGGGCTATGGCTACACCTTC. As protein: CASSPPQGYGYTF.

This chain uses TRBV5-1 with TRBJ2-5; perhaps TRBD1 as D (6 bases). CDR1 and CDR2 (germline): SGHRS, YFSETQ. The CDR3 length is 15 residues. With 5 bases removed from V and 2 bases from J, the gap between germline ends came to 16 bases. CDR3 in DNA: TGCGCCAGCAGGCCCACCGGGACACGTCAAGAGACCCAGTACTTC. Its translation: CASRPTGTRQETQYF.